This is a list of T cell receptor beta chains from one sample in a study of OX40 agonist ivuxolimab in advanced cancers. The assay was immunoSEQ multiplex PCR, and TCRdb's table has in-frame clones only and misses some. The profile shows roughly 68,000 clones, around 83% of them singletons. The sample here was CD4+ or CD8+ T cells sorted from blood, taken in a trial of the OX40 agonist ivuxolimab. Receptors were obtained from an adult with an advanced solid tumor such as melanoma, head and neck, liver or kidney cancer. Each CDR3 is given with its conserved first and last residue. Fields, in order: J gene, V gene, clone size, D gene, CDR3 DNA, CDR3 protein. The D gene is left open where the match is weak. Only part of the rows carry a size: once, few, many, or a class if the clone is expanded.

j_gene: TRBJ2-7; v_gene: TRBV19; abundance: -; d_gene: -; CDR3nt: TGTGCCAGTAGTATCACGGGTCGAATCTCACCTCGCTACGAGCAGTACTTC; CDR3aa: CASSITGRISPRYEQYF
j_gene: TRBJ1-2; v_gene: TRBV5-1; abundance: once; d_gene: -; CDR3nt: TGCGCCAGCAGCTCTTATGGCTACACCTTC; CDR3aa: CASSSYGYTF
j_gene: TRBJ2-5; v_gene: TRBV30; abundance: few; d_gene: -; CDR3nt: TGTGCCTGGAGTGTAAGGCTAGAGACCCAGTACTTC; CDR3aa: CAWSVRLETQYF
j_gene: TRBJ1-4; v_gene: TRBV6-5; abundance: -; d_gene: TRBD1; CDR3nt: TGTGCCAGCAGTTACGGCGGACAGGGGGCAGGTGAAAAACTGTTTTTT; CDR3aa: CASSYGGQGAGEKLFF
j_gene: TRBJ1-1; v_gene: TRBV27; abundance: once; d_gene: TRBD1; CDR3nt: TGTGCCAGCAGTACCCGACAGGGAGGTAGAACTGAAGCTTTCTTT; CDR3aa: CASSTRQGGRTEAFF
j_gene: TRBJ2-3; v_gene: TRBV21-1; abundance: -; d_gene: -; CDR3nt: TGTGCCAGCAGCACCCCGCAGTATTTT; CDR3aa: CASSTPQYF
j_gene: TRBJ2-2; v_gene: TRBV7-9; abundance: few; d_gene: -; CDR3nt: TGTGCCAGCAGCTCCTTAAAGAACACCGGGGAGCTGTTTTTT; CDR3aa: CASSSLKNTGELFF
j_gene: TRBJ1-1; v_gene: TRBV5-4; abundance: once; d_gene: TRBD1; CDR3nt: TGTGCCAGCAGCTTGGGTGGGACCGGGACAGGAGAAGCTTTCTTT; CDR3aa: CASSLGGTGTGEAFF
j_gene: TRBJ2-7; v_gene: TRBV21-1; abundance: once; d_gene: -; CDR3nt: TGTGCCAGCAGCAAAGACAGGGGAGACCACGAGCAGTACTTC; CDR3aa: CASSKDRGDHEQYF
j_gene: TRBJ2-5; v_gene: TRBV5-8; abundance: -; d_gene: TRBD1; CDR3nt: TGTGCCAGCAGCTGGGGACAGTTCGAGGAGACCCAGTACTTC; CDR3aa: CASSWGQFEETQYF
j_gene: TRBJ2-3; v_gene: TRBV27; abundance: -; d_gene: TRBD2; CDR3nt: TGTGCCAGCAGACGGAAGGGACTAGCGGGGGGCGTTAGCACAGATACGCAGTATTTT; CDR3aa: CASRRKGLAGGVSTDTQYF
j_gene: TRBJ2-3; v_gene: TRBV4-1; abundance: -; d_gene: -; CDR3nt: TGCGCCAGCAGCCAAGAAACTAACACAGATACGCAGTATTTT; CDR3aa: CASSQETNTDTQYF
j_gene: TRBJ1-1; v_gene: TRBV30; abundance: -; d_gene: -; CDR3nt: TGTGCCTGGTTCAAAGGGATATCCACTGAAGCTTTCTTT; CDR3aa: CAWFKGISTEAFF
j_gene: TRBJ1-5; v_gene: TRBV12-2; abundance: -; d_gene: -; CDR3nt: TGTGCAAGTCGGGCTAGACAGGGGAGCAATCAGCCCCAGCATTTT; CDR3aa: CASRARQGSNQPQHF
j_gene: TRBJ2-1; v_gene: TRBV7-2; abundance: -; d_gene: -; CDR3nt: TGTGCCAGCAGCTCGGGGGCGGGCCTCTACAATGAGCAGTTCTTC; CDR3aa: CASSSGAGLYNEQFF
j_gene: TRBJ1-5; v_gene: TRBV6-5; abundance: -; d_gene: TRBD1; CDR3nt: TGTGCCAGCAGTATTACAGGGGGCGGCAATCAGCCCCAGCATTTT; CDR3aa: CASSITGGGNQPQHF
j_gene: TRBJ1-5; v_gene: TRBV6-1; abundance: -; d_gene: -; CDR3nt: TGTGCCACAGCAATAGCCGGAAACAATCAGCCCCAGCATTTT; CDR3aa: CATAIAGNNQPQHF
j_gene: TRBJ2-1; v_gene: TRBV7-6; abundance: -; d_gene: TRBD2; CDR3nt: TGTGCCAGCAGCGGAATAGCGGGGAGCTCCTACAATGAGCAGTTCTTC; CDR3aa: CASSGIAGSSYNEQFF
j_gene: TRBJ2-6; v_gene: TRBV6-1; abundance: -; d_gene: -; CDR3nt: TGTGCCAGCGGTTGGGGGCCTGGGGCCAACGTCCTGACTTTC; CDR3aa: CASGWGPGANVLTF
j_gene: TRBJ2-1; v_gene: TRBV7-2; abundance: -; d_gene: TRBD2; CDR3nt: TGTGCCAGCAGCTTGATAACTAGCGGGGCGTACAATGAGCAGTTCTTC; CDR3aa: CASSLITSGAYNEQFF
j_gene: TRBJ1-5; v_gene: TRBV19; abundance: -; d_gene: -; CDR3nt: TGTGCCAGCACGGAGGGGATCAATCAGCCCCAGCATTTT; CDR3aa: CASTEGINQPQHF
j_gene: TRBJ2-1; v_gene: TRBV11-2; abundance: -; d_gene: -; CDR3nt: TGTGCCAGCAGCTTCGGCAACTACAATGAGCAGTTCTTC; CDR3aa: CASSFGNYNEQFF
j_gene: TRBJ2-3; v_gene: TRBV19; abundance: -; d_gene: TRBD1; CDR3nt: TGTGCCAGTAGTATGGGACAGGCCAGCACAGATACGCAGTATTTT; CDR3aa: CASSMGQASTDTQYF
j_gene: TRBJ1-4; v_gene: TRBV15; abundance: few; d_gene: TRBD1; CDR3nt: TGTGCCACCAGCAGAGATCCCCGGACAGGGGGGGAAAAACTGTTTTTT; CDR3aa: CATSRDPRTGGEKLFF
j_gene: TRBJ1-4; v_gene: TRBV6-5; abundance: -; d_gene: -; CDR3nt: TGTGCCAGCACGGTGGGGGGCAGCGAAAAACTGTTTTTT; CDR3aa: CASTVGGSEKLFF
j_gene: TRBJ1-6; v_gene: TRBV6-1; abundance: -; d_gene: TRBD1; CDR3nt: TGTGCCAGCAGTGCGACATCCGGGACAGCAAATTCACCCCTCCACTTT; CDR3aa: CASSATSGTANSPLHF
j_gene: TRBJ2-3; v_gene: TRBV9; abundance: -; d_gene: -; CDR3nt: TGTGCCAGCAGTGGTAACACAGATACGCAGTATTTT; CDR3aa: CASSGNTDTQYF
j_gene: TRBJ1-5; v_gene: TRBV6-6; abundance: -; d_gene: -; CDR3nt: TGTGCCAGCAACCACCCGGGAAGCAATCAGCCCCAGCATTTT; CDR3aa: CASNHPGSNQPQHF
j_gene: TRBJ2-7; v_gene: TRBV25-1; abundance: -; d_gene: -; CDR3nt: TGTGCCAGCAGTGAATATCGGTCCGGTGCCTACGAGCAGTACTTC; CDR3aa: CASSEYRSGAYEQYF
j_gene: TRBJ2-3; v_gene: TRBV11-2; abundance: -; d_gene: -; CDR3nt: TGTGCCAGCAGCTTAGCGGGGGACACAGATACGCAGTATTTT; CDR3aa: CASSLAGDTDTQYF
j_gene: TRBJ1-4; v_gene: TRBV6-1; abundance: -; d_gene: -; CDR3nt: TGTGCCAGCTCTGGACAGCTTAATGAAAAACTGTTTTTT; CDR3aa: CASSGQLNEKLFF
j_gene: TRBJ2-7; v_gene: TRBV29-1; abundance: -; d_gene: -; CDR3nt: TGCAGCGTCGCCACAGGGAGGTGGGGCGAGCAGTACTTC; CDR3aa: CSVATGRWGEQYF
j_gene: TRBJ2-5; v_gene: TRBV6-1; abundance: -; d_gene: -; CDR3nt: TGTGCCAGCAGTGAAATGTACCAAGAGACCCAGTACTTC; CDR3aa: CASSEMYQETQYF
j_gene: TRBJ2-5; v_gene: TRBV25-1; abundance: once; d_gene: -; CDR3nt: TGTGCCAGCAGTGACGGGGTCCCAGAGACCCAGTACTTC; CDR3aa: CASSDGVPETQYF
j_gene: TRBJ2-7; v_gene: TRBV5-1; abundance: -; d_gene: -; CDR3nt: TGCGCCAGCAGCACCACACGGACCTACGAGCAGTACTTC; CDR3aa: CASSTTRTYEQYF
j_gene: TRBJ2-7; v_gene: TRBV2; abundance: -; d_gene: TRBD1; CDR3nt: TGTGCCAGCAGTGGAGACAGGGGTGGGCTCTACGAGCAGTACTTC; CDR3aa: CASSGDRGGLYEQYF